These 24 T cell receptor beta chains share one sample of origin, sequenced in a study of cytomegalovirus exposure and HLA in healthy donors. Primers: 60 Vbeta forward and 13 Jbeta reverse. TCRdb's table, derived via immunoSEQ multiplex PCR, lists solely in-frame clones and lacks some. The data contain under 140,000 clones, over 65% of them singletons. Material: PBMCs. The receptors shown here come from a woman aged 25 to 45 in good health and CMV-seronegative.

The chain is built from TRBV9 and TRBJ2-1; D gene unclear. The CDR3 sequence is 14 residues long. The V end was cut by 0 bases, the J end by 8 bases, with 12 bases between. Germline values: CDR1 SGDLS, CDR2 YYNGEE. The CDR3 coding sequence is TGTGCCAGCAGCGTAGCCTCAGCGCTTCATGAGCAGTTCTTC. Amino acid sequence: CASSVASALHEQFF.

The V and J genes are TRBV7-2 and TRBJ2-7, with 14 bases identical to TRBD2. Germline V gene data show CDR1 as SGHTA and CDR2 as FQGNSA. The CDR3 has 15 residues. With 6 bases clipped from V and 2 bases from J, the junction kept 3 bases outside the gene matches. The CDR3 loop is CASSWTSGGTYEQYF. DNA of the CDR3: TGTGCCAGCAGTTGGACTAGCGGGGGGACCTACGAGCAGTACTTC.

This clone was counted only a few times. This chain joins TRBV6-5 and TRBJ1-1; 7 positions agree with TRBD1. CDR3 size: 13 residues. The germline V gene encodes CDR1 MNHEY and CDR2 SVGAGI. Germline trimming cut 5 bases from V and 4 bases from J; bases unmatched to any gene: 4. CDR3 sequence reads: CASSETGSTEAFF. As DNA, the CDR3 is TGTGCCAGCAGTGAGACAGGGAGCACTGAAGCTTTCTTT.

The chain is built from TRBV4-3 and TRBJ1-1; 10 bases align to TRBD1. This CDR3 contains 17 residues. With V trimmed by 4 bases and J by 4 bases, 12 bases remained unmatched. CDR1 LGHNA and CDR2 YSLEER come from the germline V gene. The CDR3 sequence: CASSRGLTGGFTTEAFF. The CDR3 DNA sequence: TGCGCCAGCAGCCGGGGGTTGACAGGGGGCTTTACCACTGAAGCTTTCTTT.

The gene calls are TRBV28 and TRBJ1-1, with D maybe TRBD1 (5 bases). Trimming removed 5 bases from V and 1 base from J, with 11 bases in between. The CDR3 has 14 residues. Germline V lookup: CDR1 MDHEN, CDR2 SYDVKM. Written as DNA, the CDR3 is TGTGCCAGCAGTCCACTCCAGGGGAACACTGAAGCTTTCTTT. Translating it yields CASSPLQGNTEAFF.

V usage is TRBV18 and J usage is TRBJ2-2; 9 bases fit TRBD2. Trimming at V came to 6 bases and at J to 0 bases, leaving 5 bases not matched to a gene. The CDR3 consists of 16 residues. Germline CDR1 reads KGHSH; CDR2 reads LQKENI. As DNA, the CDR3 is TGTGCCAGCTCCGAGCTAGCGGGGTCGAACACCGGGGAGCTGTTTTTT. This encodes CASSELAGSNTGELFF.

This clone was detected once. CDR3 loop: CASSLLAGKGETQYF. The CDR3 DNA is TGTGCCAGCAGTCTTTTAGCGGGGAAAGGGGAGACCCAGTACTTC. The J gene is TRBJ2-5, the V gene TRBV6-5, with 8 bases identical to TRBD2. Germline V gene data show CDR1 as MNHEY and CDR2 as SVGAGI. J lost 5 bases, V lost 5 bases, and 10 bases had no gene match. The CDR3 is made up of 15 amino acids.

The rearrangement uses TRBV5-3 and TRBJ2-5, with 13 bases that match TRBD2. TRBV5-3 is sorted into the ORF group, with uncertain function. Trimming took 2 bases from V and 3 from J; bases not matched to a gene: 13. This CDR3 is 19 amino acids long. CDR3 sequence: CARSFGTSGELDPKETQYF. The CDR3 DNA is TGTGCCAGAAGCTTCGGGACTAGCGGGGAGCTCGATCCTAAAGAGACCCAGTACTTC.

This chain links TRBV4-2 with TRBJ2-1; 10 bases align to TRBD2. V dropped 3 bases and J dropped 3; count of bases not matched to a gene: 5. This CDR3 has 16 residues. Germline V lookup: CDR1 LGHNA, CDR2 YNFKEQ. CDR3 DNA sequence: TGTGCCAGCAGCCAGTCCGGGACTAGCGACTACAATGAGCAGTTCTTC. Translated, it gives CASSQSGTSDYNEQFF.

This clone was recorded once. The V and J genes are TRBV15 and TRBJ1-1, with no clear D. This CDR3 has 13 residues. Germline loops: CDR1 LNHNV, CDR2 YYDKDF (reference sequence). Trimming stripped 3 bases from V and 1 base from J, with 6 bases between. The CDR3 protein is CATSSKQNTEAFF. The DNA of the CDR3 is TGTGCCACCAGCAGCAAACAGAACACTGAAGCTTTCTTT.

This clone showed up just a few times. The chain is built from TRBV28 and TRBJ2-7; no definite D call. V was trimmed by 5 bases and J by 3 bases, leaving 8 bases between them. The CDR3 length is 12 residues. Germline CDR1 reads MDHEN; CDR2 reads SYDVKM. The CDR3 region has the DNA TGTGCCAGCAGTATAGGAGTCTACGAGCAGTACTTC. As protein: CASSIGVYEQYF.

The chain couples TRBV9 to TRBJ2-7; 8 positions agree with TRBD2. Unmatched junction bases numbered 14, after V lost 4 bases and J lost 2 bases. The CDR3 spans 17 residues. CDR1 is SGDLS and CDR2 is YYNGEE in the germline V gene. The CDR3 reads CASSPTSGRGEPYEQYF. The CDR3 coding sequence is TGTGCCAGCAGCCCAACCAGTGGGCGGGGGGAACCCTACGAGCAGTACTTC.

This sequence joins TRBV13 and TRBJ2-3; 8 positions agree with TRBD2. CDR3 length: 16 amino acids. The junction had 8 bases not matched to a gene; V was cut back by 5 bases and J by 1 base. The V gene's germline CDR1 is PRHDT and CDR2 FYEKMQ (reference sequence). Here the CDR3 reads CASSPEGAGGTDTQYF. CDR3 nucleotide sequence: TGTGCCAGCAGCCCCGAAGGAGCGGGGGGCACAGATACGCAGTATTTT.

This chain uses TRBV7-6 with TRBJ2-5, with D possibly matching TRBD1 (6 bases). Trimming took off 3 bases at V and 1 base at J, with 15 bases between the two ends. The germline V gene encodes CDR1 SGHVS and CDR2 FNYEAQ. The length of the CDR3 is 16 residues. Here the CDR3 reads CASSLGQFDGQETQYF. CDR3 sequence (DNA): TGTGCCAGCAGCTTGGGACAATTCGATGGCCAAGAGACCCAGTACTTC.

The J gene is TRBJ1-6, the V gene TRBV9, with TRBD1 matching 7 bases. Germline-derived CDR1 and CDR2 are SGDLS and YYNGEE. The CDR3 loop spans 16 amino acids. After removal of 1 base from V and 7 bases from J, the junction contained 8 bases not matched to a gene. In DNA form, the CDR3 reads TGTGCCAGCAGCGTATCGGGGCAGGGGGGCAATTCACCCCTCCACTTT. It codes for CASSVSGQGGNSPLHF.

The J gene is TRBJ2-7, the V gene TRBV20-1, with D unclear. The ends were cut back, 2 bases at V and 5 bases at J, with 4 bases in the middle. The CDR3 extends over 10 amino acids. Per germline, CDR1 DFQATT and CDR2 SNEGSKA (reference sequence). The CDR3 sequence: CSARQNEQYF. The CDR3 coding sequence is TGCAGTGCTAGACAGAACGAGCAGTACTTC.

The V gene is TRBV30, the J gene TRBJ1-1; the match to TRBD1 covers 8 bases. This CDR3 spans 14 amino acids. Germline lookup yields CDR1 GTSNPN and CDR2 SVGIG (reference sequence). With 3 bases clipped from V and 4 bases from J, the junction kept 7 bases outside the gene matches. CDR3 in DNA: TGTGCCTGGAGGGAAACAGGGGGGAGCACTGAAGCTTTCTTT. Protein sequence: CAWRETGGSTEAFF.

The chain carries TRBV4-2 and TRBJ2-7, with D maybe TRBD2 (6 bases). V was trimmed by 3 bases and J by 4 bases, leaving 13 bases between them. This CDR3 spans 14 amino acids. Germline-derived CDR1 and CDR2 are LGHNA and YNFKEQ. The CDR3 DNA reads TGTGCCAGCAGCCAGTCAGGCGGGACGTACGAGCAGTACTTC. It is translated as CASSQSGGTYEQYF.

This sequence joins TRBV27 and TRBJ2-7; 7 bases agree with TRBD1. The CDR3 runs 14 residues. Trimming cost V 3 bases and J 0 bases; bases outside gene matches: 2. CDR1 and CDR2 (germline): MNHEY, SMNVEV (reference sequence). CDR3 nucleotide sequence: TGTGCCAGCAGTTTGTGGACAGGCTCCTACGAGCAGTACTTC. This encodes CASSLWTGSYEQYF.

This chain links TRBV5-1 with TRBJ1-6; 9 bases fit TRBD1. Germline CDR1 reads SGHRS; CDR2 reads YFSETQ. The length of the CDR3 is 15 residues. After removal of 4 bases from V and 7 bases from J, the junction contained 6 bases not matched to a gene. CDR3 nucleotide sequence: TGCGCCAGCAGCCCGGGACAGGGAATGAATTCACCCCTCCACTTT. It is translated as CASSPGQGMNSPLHF.

This sequence joins TRBV5-6 and TRBJ1-6, with 7 bases lining up with TRBD1. Germline CDR1 SGHDT, CDR2 YYEEEE. The junction had 10 bases not matched to a gene; V was cut back by 0 bases and J by 10 bases. The CDR3 is made up of 16 amino acids. The CDR3: CASSLESWTGSSPLHF. For the CDR3, the DNA is TGTGCCAGCAGCTTGGAATCCTGGACAGGAAGCTCACCCCTCCACTTT.

The V call is TRBV7-9, the J call TRBJ2-1, with 8 bases lining up with TRBD1. This CDR3 is built from 15 residues. V lost 5 bases and J lost 9; bases outside the gene matches: 12. CDR1 and CDR2 (germline): SEHNR, FQNEAQ (reference sequence). The CDR3: CASSRQGSAGFEQFF. The DNA of the CDR3 is TGTGCCAGCAGCCGACAGGGGTCTGCTGGTTTTGAGCAGTTCTTC.

The chain carries TRBV4-3 and TRBJ2-7; D unresolved. V was trimmed by 2 bases and J by 0 bases, leaving 20 bases between them. The germline V gene encodes CDR1 LGHNA and CDR2 YSLEER. The CDR3 spans 18 residues. As DNA, the CDR3 is TGCGCCAGCAGCCAAACAAAGACTTACAAGGTCCCCTCCTACGAGCAGTACTTC. It is translated as CASSQTKTYKVPSYEQYF.

This clone was seen once. V usage is TRBV7-6 and J usage is TRBJ1-4, with 8 positions matching TRBD1. CDR3 length: 19 residues. CDR1 is SGHVS and CDR2 is FNYEAQ in the germline V gene. The ends lost 0 bases at V and 0 bases at J; junction bases unmatched: 9. Here the CDR3 reads CASSLAIQGALATNEKLFF. As DNA, the CDR3 is TGTGCCAGCAGCTTAGCGATCCAGGGGGCACTTGCAACTAATGAAAAACTGTTTTTT.